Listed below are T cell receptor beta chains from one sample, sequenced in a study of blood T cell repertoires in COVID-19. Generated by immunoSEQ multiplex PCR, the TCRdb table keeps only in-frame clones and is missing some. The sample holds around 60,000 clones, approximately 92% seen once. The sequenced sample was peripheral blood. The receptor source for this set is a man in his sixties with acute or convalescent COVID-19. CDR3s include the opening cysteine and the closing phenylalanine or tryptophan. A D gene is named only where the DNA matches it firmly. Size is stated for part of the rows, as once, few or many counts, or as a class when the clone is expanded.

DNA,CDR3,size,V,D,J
TGTGCCAGCAGTTACCGGCTAGCGGGGTACGAGCAGTACTTC,CASSYRLAGYEQYF,-,TRBV6-5,TRBD2,TRBJ2-7
TGTGCCAGCAGTCCGGGACTCCTGTCCTACAATGAGCAGTTCTTC,CASSPGLLSYNEQFF,-,TRBV6-5,-,TRBJ2-1
TGCGCCACCACCGGGACTAGATACACAGATACGCAGTATTTT,CATTGTRYTDTQYF,-,TRBV4-1,TRBD2,TRBJ2-3
TGTGCCAGCAGCCAAGAACCAACACTAGCGGGAGCCAACAATGAGCAGTTCTTC,CASSQEPTLAGANNEQFF,-,TRBV3-1/TRBV3-2,TRBD2,TRBJ2-1
TGTGCCTTTACACCGGGACAGGGGACCGGCTACACCTTC,CAFTPGQGTGYTF,-,TRBV30,TRBD1,TRBJ1-2
TGTGCCAGCAGCTCAGGAACGGTACAGGGATGCTACGAGCAGTACTTC,CASSSGTVQGCYEQYF,-,TRBV7-4,-,TRBJ2-7
TGTGCCAGCAGTGACGTAGCGGGAGAAGGGACGCAGTATTTT,CASSDVAGEGTQYF,-,TRBV6-4,TRBD2,TRBJ2-3
TGCGCCAGCAGCCAAGCAACCTCGGCCGGGGCCGGGGAGCTGTTTTTT,CASSQATSAGAGELFF,-,TRBV4-3,-,TRBJ2-2
TGTGCCAGCAGCAGACTCACCGGGGAGCTGTTTTTT,CASSRLTGELFF,-,TRBV7-2,-,TRBJ2-2
TGTGCCTCGACTGGACAGAGCTCCTATAATTCACCCCTCCACTTT,CASTGQSSYNSPLHF,-,TRBV30,-,TRBJ1-6
TGTGCCAGCAGCTTGAGGGGGACCTCCACCTATGGCTACACCTTC,CASSLRGTSTYGYTF,-,TRBV5-4,-,TRBJ1-2
TGTGCCAGCAGCCCCAGGGGAGGGGTGAACACTGAAGCTTTCTTT,CASSPRGGVNTEAFF,-,TRBV9,-,TRBJ1-1
TGTGCCAGCAGCTTCCGGGAACCCGTCTACAATGAGCAGTTCTTC,CASSFREPVYNEQFF,-,TRBV7-9,-,TRBJ2-1
TGTGCCAGCAGCCCGACGGGAAGGCCGAATCAGCCCCAGCATTTT,CASSPTGRPNQPQHF,-,TRBV7-6,-,TRBJ1-5
TGTGCCAGCAGGGTCCCGGGTGGAACAGCTTTCTTT,CASRVPGGTAFF,-,TRBV6-5,-,TRBJ1-1
TGTGCCAGCAGCTTGGCCGGGACAGGCACAGATACGCAGTATTTT,CASSLAGTGTDTQYF,-,TRBV5-4,TRBD1,TRBJ2-3
TGTGCCAGCAGTGAAGGACCGGGATACTTGATCGCTGAAGCTTTCTTT,CASSEGPGYLIAEAFF,-,TRBV2,-,TRBJ1-1
TGTGCCAGCAGCTTCGACAGGGGAGATGGCTACACCTTC,CASSFDRGDGYTF,-,TRBV28,TRBD1,TRBJ1-2
TGTGCCAGCAGCCTGAGACTACCTACCCTCTGGGAGACCCAGTACTTC,CASSLRLPTLWETQYF,-,TRBV3-1/TRBV3-2,-,TRBJ2-5
TGTGCCAGCAGCTTGGTGGGAACAGGCCTACCTACGAAGGGCTACACCTTC,CASSLVGTGLPTKGYTF,-,TRBV7-3,-,TRBJ1-2
TGTGCCATCGGAGGGTCAAACTATGGCTACACCTTC,CAIGGSNYGYTF,-,TRBV10-3,-,TRBJ1-2
TGTGCCAGCAGCCCGGGACTAGCGGGAGCCCCCACAGATACGCAGTATTTT,CASSPGLAGAPTDTQYF,-,TRBV11-3,TRBD2,TRBJ2-3
TGCGCCAGCAGCCAAGATCGGGCTAACTATGGCTACACCTTC,CASSQDRANYGYTF,-,TRBV4-3,-,TRBJ1-2
TGTGCCAGCGGACACCGAGCTTATGGCTACACCTTC,CASGHRAYGYTF,-,TRBV25-1,-,TRBJ1-2
TGTGCCAGCAGCCCTGGGAGCGGGAGGGAGGAGACCCAGTACTTC,CASSPGSGREETQYF,-,TRBV28,TRBD2,TRBJ2-5
TGCGCCAGCGGAGGGTACCCCGGGGAGCTGTTTTTT,CASGGYPGELFF,-,TRBV5-1,-,TRBJ2-2
TGTGCCACCGGGGGTACCCGGCTAGCGGCAGATACGCAGTATTTT,CATGGTRLAADTQYF,-,TRBV28,TRBD2,TRBJ2-3
TGTGCCAGCAGTCTTGCCAGCGGCTACAATGAGCAGTTCTTC,CASSLASGYNEQFF,-,TRBV7-2,-,TRBJ2-1
TGCGCCAGCAGCTTCTCTAGCGAGTCCTACAATGAGCAGTTCTTC,CASSFSSESYNEQFF,-,TRBV5-1,-,TRBJ2-1
TGCGCCAGCAGCCAAGATCGGCTAGCGGGCGAGCAGTACTTC,CASSQDRLAGEQYF,once,TRBV4-1,TRBD2,TRBJ2-7
TGTGCCAGCAATCGAGGGGGGGACTCCTACGAGCAGTACTTC,CASNRGGDSYEQYF,-,TRBV6-6,-,TRBJ2-7
TGTGCCAGCAGCTTATCGCAGCGGGGGGGAACAGATACGCAGTATTTT,CASSLSQRGGTDTQYF,-,TRBV7-6,TRBD2,TRBJ2-3
TGTGCCAGCAGCGCCGGGAGGGCCACGAAGGCAGATACGCAGTATTTT,CASSAGRATKADTQYF,few,TRBV9,TRBD2,TRBJ2-3
TGTGCCAGCAGCCTACAGGGATACGAGCAGTACTTC,CASSLQGYEQYF,-,TRBV7-9,-,TRBJ2-7
TGTGCCACCAGTGAACTCGGGACAACGAACACCGGGGAGCTGTTTTTT,CATSELGTTNTGELFF,once,TRBV24-1,-,TRBJ2-2
TGTGCCTGGAGGAGGAAGGCAGCAAACACTGAAGCTTTCTTT,CAWRRKAANTEAFF,-,TRBV30,-,TRBJ1-1
TGTGCCAGCAAGGGATATGGGGGCGATACGCAGTATTTT,CASKGYGGDTQYF,-,TRBV6-5,-,TRBJ2-3
TGTGCCAGCAGCTTAGAAGGGCGGGAGCCAGCCTACGAGCAGTACTTC,CASSLEGREPAYEQYF,-,TRBV7-2,TRBD2,TRBJ2-7
TGTGCCAGCAGCGACGGACAGGTCGGTCAGCCCCAGCATTTT,CASSDGQVGQPQHF,-,TRBV6-5,TRBD1,TRBJ1-5
TGCAGCGCCCTGACTAGCGGGAGCTACAATGAGCAGTTCTTC,CSALTSGSYNEQFF,-,TRBV29-1,TRBD2,TRBJ2-1
TGTGCCAGCAGCTGGGACAGTAAGACTGAAGCTTTCTTT,CASSWDSKTEAFF,-,TRBV28,TRBD1,TRBJ1-1
TGCGCCAGCAGCCACAAAGCCGGGACAGGAGGAGAGGACTACACCTTC,CASSHKAGTGGEDYTF,few,TRBV4-1,TRBD1,TRBJ1-2
TGTGCCAGCAGCCCATCGGGACTAGACCACGAGCAGTACTTC,CASSPSGLDHEQYF,-,TRBV3-1/TRBV3-2,TRBD2,TRBJ2-7
TGTGCTAGTGGTTTGGGGACACCAACTTTCACTGAAGCTTTCTTT,CASGLGTPTFTEAFF,-,TRBV12-5,-,TRBJ1-1
TGCGCCAGCAGCTTCTGGCCGAACCGTCAGGGGGCCTATAATTCACCCCTCCACTTT,CASSFWPNRQGAYNSPLHF,-,TRBV5-1,TRBD1,TRBJ1-6
TGTGCCAGCACCTCCTCAGCGGGCAATGAGCAGTTCTTC,CASTSSAGNEQFF,-,TRBV12-3/TRBV12-4,-,TRBJ2-1
TGCGCCAGCAGCTTGTCAGGGTCATACAATGAGCAGTTCTTC,CASSLSGSYNEQFF,-,TRBV5-1,-,TRBJ2-1
TGTGCCAGCAGCTTAGTAGCGGGAGGGCCGAATGAGCAGTTCTTC,CASSLVAGGPNEQFF,once,TRBV7-6,TRBD2,TRBJ2-1
TGTGCCAGCAGTCAACAGGGGGCAGGTTTGAACGAGCAGTACTTC,CASSQQGAGLNEQYF,-,TRBV27,TRBD1,TRBJ2-7
TGTGCCAGTAGCGACAGGCATACGAACACTGAAGCTTTCTTT,CASSDRHTNTEAFF,-,TRBV19,-,TRBJ1-1
TGTGCCAGCAGTGCCGCGGGTACAGATACGCAGTATTTT,CASSAAGTDTQYF,-,TRBV25-1,-,TRBJ2-3